This T cell receptor (beta chain) came from a study of T cells expressing NK-cell markers. TCRdb processed the 5' RACE reads again and assigns one entry to each CDR3 protein, with no DNA. The sample table sets out approximately 150,000 distinct CDR3 sequences. The CDR3 extends over 13 amino acids. The germline gives CDR1 SGDLS, CDR2 YYNGEE. The chain carries TRBV9 and TRBJ1-1. Sequencing was carried out using blood T cells: a sorted CD56 or NKG2C T cell subset, CD4+ or CD8+ T cells, or bulk PBMC T cells (not recorded which). This clonotype was sampled from a man aged 18 to 30 in good health. The CDR3 loop is CASNSAGNTEAFF.